This T cell receptor (beta chain) comes out of a study of blood T cell repertoires in COVID-19. The method was immunoSEQ multiplex PCR; TCRdb's version includes in-frame clones alone and lacks a portion of them. This table holds 150,000 to 200,000 clones, 87% found once. Trimming left V 1 base short and J 3 bases short, with 9 bases between. This CDR3 is 14 amino acids long. Germline CDR1 and CDR2: MNHNS and SASEGT. The sequenced sample consisted of peripheral blood. This clonotype was sampled from a man between 60 and 70 years old with active or convalescent COVID-19. The chain couples TRBV6-1 to TRBJ1-2; the D is unclear. In DNA, the CDR3 is TGTGCCAGCAGTGAAGTGGGAGTGGACTATGGCTACACCTTC. Encoded protein: CASSEVGVDYGYTF.